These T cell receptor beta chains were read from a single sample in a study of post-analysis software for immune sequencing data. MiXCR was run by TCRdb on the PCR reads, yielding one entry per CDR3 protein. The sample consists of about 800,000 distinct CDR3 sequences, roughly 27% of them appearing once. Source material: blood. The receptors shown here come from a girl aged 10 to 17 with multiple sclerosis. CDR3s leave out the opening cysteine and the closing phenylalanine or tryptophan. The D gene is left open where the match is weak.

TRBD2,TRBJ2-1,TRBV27,ASSFLLGTSGSNEQF
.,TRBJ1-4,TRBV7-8,ASSSPVGVSGEKLF
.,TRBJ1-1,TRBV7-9,ASSFLRGNTEAF
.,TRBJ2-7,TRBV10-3,AISEGAGDYEQY
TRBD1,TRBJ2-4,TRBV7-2,ASSLAPGQGYGQY
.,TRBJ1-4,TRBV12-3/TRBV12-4,ASRARGSPNEKLF
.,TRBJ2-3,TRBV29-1,SVGEYTDTQY
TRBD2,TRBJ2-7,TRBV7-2,ASSLGLAEDYEQY
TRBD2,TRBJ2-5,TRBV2,ASSRLAGTQETQY
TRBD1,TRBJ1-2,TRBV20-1,SATTGQGPYGYT
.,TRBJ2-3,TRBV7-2,ASNPSAGSTDTQY
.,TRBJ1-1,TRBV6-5,ASSYSGPSLRAF
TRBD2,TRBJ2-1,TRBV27,ASSLLAGIGEQF
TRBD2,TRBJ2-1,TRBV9,ASSDRLASYNEQF
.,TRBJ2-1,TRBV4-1,ASSQDLSPEQF
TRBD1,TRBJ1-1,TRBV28,ASSLWGTENTEAF
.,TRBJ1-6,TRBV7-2,ASSRLQGQVDSPLH
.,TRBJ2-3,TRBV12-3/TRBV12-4,ASSSPRSTADTQY
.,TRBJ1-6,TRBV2,ASSDYRVDSPLH
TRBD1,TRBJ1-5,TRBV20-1,SAEDRDSNQPRH
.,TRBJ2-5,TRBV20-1,SARVSVLQETQY
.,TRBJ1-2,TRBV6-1,ASGQINYGYT
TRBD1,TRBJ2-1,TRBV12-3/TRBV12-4,ASSLADRGNEQF
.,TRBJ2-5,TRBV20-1,SARDSGTYTSQRQETQY